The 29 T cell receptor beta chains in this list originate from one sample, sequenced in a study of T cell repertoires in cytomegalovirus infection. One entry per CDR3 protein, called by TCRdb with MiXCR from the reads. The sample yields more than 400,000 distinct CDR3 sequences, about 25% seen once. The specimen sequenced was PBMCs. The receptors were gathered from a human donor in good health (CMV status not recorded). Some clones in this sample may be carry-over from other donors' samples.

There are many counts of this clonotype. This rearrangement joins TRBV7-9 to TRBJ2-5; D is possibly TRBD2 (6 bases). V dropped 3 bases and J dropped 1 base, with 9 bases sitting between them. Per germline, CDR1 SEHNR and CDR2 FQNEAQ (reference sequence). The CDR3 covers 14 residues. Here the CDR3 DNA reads TGTGCCAGCAGCTTCAATAGCGGCCAAGAGACCCAGTACTTC. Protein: CASSFNSGQETQYF.

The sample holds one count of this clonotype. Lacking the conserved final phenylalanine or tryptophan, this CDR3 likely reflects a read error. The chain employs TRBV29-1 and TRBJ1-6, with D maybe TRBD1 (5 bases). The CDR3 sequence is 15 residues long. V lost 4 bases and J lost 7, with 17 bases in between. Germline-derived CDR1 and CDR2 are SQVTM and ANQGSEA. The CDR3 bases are TGCAGCGTTGTCGTGGACAAGGCAGAAAATTCACCCCTCCACTCT. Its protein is CSVVVDKAENSPLHS.

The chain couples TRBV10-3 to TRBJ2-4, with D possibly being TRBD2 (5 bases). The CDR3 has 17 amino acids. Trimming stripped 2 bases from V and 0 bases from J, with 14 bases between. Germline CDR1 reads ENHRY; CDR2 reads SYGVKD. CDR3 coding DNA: TGTGCCATCAGTGAGGTACCAGAGAGGGAAGCCAAAAACATTCAGTACTTC. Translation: CAISEVPEREAKNIQYF.

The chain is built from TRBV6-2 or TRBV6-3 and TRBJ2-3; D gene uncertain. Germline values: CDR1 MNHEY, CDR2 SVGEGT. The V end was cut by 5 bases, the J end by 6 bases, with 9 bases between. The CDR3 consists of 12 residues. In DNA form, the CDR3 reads TGTGCCAGCAGTCGCTTTCGGGATACGCAGTATTTT. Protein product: CASSRFRDTQYF.

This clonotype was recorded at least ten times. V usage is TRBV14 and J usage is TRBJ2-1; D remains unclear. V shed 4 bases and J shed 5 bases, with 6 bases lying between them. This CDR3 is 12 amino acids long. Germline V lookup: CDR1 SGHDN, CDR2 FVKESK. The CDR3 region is CASSPRDNEQFF. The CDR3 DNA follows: TGTGCCAGCAGCCCCCGTGACAATGAGCAGTTCTTC.

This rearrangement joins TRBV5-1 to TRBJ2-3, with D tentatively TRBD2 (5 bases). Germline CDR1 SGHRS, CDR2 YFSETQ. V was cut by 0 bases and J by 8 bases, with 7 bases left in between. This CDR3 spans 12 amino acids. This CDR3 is CASSLVAGTQYF. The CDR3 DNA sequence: TGCGCCAGCAGCTTGGTTGCGGGTACGCAGTATTTT.

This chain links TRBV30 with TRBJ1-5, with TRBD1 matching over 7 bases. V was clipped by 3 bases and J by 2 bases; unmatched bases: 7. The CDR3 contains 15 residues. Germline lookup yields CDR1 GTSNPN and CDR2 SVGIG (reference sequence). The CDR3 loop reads CAWSLNRGRNQPQHF. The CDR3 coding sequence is TGTGCCTGGAGCCTGAACAGGGGCCGCAATCAGCCCCAGCATTTT.

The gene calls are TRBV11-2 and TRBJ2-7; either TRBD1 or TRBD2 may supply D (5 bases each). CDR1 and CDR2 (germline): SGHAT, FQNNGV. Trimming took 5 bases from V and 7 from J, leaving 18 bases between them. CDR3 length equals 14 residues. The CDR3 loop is CASSLRGGPEEQYV. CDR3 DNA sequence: TGTGCCAGCAGCCTCCGTGGGGGACCCGAGGAGCAGTACGTC.

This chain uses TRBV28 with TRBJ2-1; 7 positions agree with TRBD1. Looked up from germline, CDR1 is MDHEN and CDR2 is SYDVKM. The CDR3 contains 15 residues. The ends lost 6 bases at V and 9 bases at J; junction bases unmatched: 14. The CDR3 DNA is TGTGCCAGCAGCCCGACAGGGAGTTTTCTTCGTGAGCAGTTCTTC. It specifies CASSPTGSFLREQFF.

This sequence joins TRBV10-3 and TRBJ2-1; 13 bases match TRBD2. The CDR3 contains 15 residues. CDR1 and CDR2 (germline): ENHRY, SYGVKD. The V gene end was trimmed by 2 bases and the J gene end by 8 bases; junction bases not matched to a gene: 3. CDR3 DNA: TGTGCCATCAGTGAGGGACTAGCGGGAGATGATGAGCAGTTCTTC. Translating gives CAISEGLAGDDEQFF.

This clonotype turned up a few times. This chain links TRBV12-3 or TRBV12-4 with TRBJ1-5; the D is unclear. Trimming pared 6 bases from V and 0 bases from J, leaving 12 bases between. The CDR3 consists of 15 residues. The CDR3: CASRPGVISNQPQHF. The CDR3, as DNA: TGTGCCAGCAGGCCCGGCGTTATTAGCAATCAGCCCCAGCATTTT.

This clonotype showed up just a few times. This CDR3 reads CASSPTARGGPDTQYF. The CDR3 DNA sequence: TGTGCCAGCTCACCAACGGCCCGGGGAGGGCCAGATACGCAGTATTTT. The chain has TRBV18 and TRBJ2-3; 7 bases agree with TRBD2. V lost 2 bases and J lost 4; bases outside the gene matches: 9. This CDR3 contains 16 residues. The germline CDR1 and CDR2 sequences are KGHSH and LQKENI.

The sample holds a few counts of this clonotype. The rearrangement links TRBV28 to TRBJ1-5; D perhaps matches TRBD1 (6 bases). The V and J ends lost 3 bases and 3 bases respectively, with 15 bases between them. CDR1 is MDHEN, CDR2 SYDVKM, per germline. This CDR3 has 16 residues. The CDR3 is CASSLISGTNNQPQHF. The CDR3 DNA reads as TGTGCCAGCAGTTTGATATCCGGGACAAACAATCAGCCCCAGCATTTT.

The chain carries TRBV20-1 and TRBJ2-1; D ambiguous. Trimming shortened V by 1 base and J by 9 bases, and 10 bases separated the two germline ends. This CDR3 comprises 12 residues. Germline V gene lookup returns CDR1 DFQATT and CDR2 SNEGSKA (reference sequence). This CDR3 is CSARAWSGEQFF. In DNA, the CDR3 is TGCAGTGCTAGAGCGTGGAGTGGTGAGCAGTTCTTC.

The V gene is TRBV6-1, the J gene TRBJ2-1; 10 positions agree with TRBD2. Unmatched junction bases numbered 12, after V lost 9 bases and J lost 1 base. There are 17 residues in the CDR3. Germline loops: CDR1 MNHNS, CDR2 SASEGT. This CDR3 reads CASLAGAPSMSYNEQFF. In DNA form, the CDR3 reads TGTGCCAGTCTAGCGGGAGCCCCTAGTATGTCCTACAATGAGCAGTTCTTC.

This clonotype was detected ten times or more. CDR3 residues: CASSDRGGQPQHF. The CDR3 DNA is TGTGCCAGCAGTGACAGGGGTGGACAGCCCCAGCATTTT. This rearrangement joins TRBV7-2 to TRBJ1-5; TRBD1 agrees at 8 bases. J lost 7 bases, V lost 6 bases, and 5 bases had no gene match. CDR1 and CDR2 (germline): SGHTA, FQGNSA. This CDR3 is built from 13 residues.

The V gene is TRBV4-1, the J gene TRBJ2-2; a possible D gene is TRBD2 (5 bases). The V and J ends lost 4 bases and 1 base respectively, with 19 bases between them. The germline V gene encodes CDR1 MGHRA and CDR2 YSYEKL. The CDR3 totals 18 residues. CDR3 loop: CASSPQDGYRENTGELFF. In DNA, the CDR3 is TGCGCCAGCAGCCCACAAGATGGTTACCGGGAGAACACCGGGGAGCTGTTTTTT.

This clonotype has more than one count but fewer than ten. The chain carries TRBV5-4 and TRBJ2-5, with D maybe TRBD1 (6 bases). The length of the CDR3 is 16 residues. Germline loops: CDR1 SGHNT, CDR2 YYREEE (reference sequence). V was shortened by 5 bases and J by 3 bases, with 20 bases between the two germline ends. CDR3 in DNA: TGTGCCAGCAGACGGCACCCGACAGGCGCGGAAGAGACCCAGTACTTC. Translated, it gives CASRRHPTGAEETQYF. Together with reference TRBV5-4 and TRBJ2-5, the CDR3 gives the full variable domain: ETGVTQSPTHLIKTRGQQVTLRCSSQSGHNTVSWYQQALGQGPQFIFQYYREEENGRGNFPPRFSGLQFPNYSSELNVNALELDDSALYLCASRRHPTGAEETQYFGPGTRLLVL.

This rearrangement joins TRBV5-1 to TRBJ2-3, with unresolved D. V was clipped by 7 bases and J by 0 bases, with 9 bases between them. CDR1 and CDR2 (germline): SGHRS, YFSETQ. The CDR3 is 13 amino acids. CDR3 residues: CASSNPSTDTQYF. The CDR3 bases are TGCGCCAGCTCAAACCCTAGCACAGATACGCAGTATTTT.

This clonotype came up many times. CDR3 nucleotides: TGTGCTCTTGGGCAGGAGTTCTATGGCTACACCTTC. Translated: CALGQEFYGYTF. The chain has TRBV7-2 and TRBJ1-2, with D hard to call. In germline, CDR1 is SGHTA, CDR2 FQGNSA. The CDR3 consists of 12 residues. Complete variable domain (other parts from reference TRBV7-2 and TRBJ1-2): GAGVSQSPSNKVTEKGKDVELRCDPISGHTALYWYRQSLGQGLEFLIYFQGNSAPDKSGLPSDRFSAERTGGSVSTLTIQRTQQEDSAVYLCALGQEFYGYTFGSGTRLTVV.

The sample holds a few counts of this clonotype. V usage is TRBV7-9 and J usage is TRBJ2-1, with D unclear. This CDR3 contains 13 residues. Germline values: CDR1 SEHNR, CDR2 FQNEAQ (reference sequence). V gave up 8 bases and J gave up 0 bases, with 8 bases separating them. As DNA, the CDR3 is TGTGCCAGCTGCCCTCCCTCCTACAATGAGCAGTTCTTC. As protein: CASCPPSYNEQFF.

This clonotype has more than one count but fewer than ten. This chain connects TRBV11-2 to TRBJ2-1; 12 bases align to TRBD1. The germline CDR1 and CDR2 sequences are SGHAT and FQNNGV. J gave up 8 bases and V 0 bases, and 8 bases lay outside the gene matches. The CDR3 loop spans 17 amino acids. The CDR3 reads CASSLDSWDRGLDEQFF. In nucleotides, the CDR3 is TGTGCCAGCAGCTTAGATAGTTGGGACAGGGGGCTCGATGAGCAGTTCTTC.

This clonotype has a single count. The CDR3 reads CASSPRDGASTDTQYF. The DNA for the CDR3 is TGTGCCAGTAGTCCTCGGGACGGTGCTAGCACAGATACGCAGTATTTT. This sequence joins TRBV19 and TRBJ2-3; D may match TRBD1 or TRBD2 (5 bases each). The CDR3 consists of 16 residues. V lost 5 bases, J lost 0 bases, and 15 bases lay in between. The germline CDR1 and CDR2 sequences are LNHDA and SQIVND (reference sequence).

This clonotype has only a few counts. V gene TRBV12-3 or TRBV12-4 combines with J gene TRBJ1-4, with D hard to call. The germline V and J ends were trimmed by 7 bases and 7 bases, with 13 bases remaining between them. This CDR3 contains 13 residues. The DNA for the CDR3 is TGTGCCAGCAAGGGATCGGCAGTTGAAAAACTGTTTTTT. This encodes CASKGSAVEKLFF.

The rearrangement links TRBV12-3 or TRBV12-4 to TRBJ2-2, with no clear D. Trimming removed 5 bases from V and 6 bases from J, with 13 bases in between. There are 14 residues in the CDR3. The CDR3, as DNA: TGTGCCAGCAGTCCCTTGGGTGGAGCCGGGGAGCTGTTTTTT. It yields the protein CASSPLGGAGELFF.

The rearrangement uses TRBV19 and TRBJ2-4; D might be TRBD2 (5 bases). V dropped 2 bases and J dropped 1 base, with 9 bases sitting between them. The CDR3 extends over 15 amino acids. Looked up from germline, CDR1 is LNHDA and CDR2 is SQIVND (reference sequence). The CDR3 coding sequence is TGTGCCAGTAGTATACTAGGGAGTGCCAAAAACATTCAGTACTTC. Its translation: CASSILGSAKNIQYF.

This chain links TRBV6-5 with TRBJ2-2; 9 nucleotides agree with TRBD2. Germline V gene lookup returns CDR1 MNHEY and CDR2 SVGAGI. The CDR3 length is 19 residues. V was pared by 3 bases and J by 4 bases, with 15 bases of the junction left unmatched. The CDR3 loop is CASSYSRSGTSTGTGELFF. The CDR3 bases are TGTGCCAGCAGTTATTCAAGATCCGGGACTAGCACGGGCACCGGGGAGCTGTTTTTT.

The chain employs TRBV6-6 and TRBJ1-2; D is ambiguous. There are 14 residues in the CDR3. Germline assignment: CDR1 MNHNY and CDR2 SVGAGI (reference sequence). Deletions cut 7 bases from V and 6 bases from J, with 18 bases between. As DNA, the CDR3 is TGTGCCAGCACCCCGGTCCCGGATATCCATGGCTACACCTTC. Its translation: CASTPVPDIHGYTF.

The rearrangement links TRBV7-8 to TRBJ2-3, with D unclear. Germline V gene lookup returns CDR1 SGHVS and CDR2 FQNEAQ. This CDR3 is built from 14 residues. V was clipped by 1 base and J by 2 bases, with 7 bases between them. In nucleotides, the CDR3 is TGTGCCAGCAGCTTAGTTGTGCCCACAGATACGCAGTATTTT. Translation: CASSLVVPTDTQYF. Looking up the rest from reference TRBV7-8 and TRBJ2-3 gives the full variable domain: GAGVSQSPRYKVAKRGQDVALRCDPISGHVSLFWYQQALGQGPEFLTYFQNEAQLDKSGLPSDRFFAERPEGSVSTLKIQRTQQEDSAVYLCASSLVVPTDTQYFGPGTRLTVL.